The T cell receptor (beta chain) under discussion was sequenced for a study of spatial heterogeneity in lung cancer. Study in general: The donors comprised about 69 untreated early-stage non-small cell lung cancer patients. Whole-study findings and limits: Ubiquitous expanded tumor TCRs were observed in blood more at resection than follow-up.

Time point specified: blood at routine non-recurrence follow-up after resection. Tumor, nontumor lung or frozen PBMC supplied whole RNA, sequenced without sorting. This clonotype was detected a few times. The antigen remains unidentified. The CDR3 contains 15 residues. The germline gives CDR1 SEHNR, CDR2 FQNEAQ (reference sequence). V lost 7 bases to trimming and J lost 3 bases, with 17 bases between them. TCRdb passed the 5' RACE reads through MiXCR, listing each CDR3 protein once. The data hold about 120,000 distinct CDR3 sequences, with 12% observed a single time. Sequenced here: PBMCs, sampled at follow-up. The chain employs TRBV7-9 and TRBJ2-3, with a possible D match to TRBD2 (6 bases). The TCR comes from a male donor with early-stage non-small cell lung cancer. CDR3 loop: CASTQGGGGTDTQYF. In DNA form, the CDR3 reads TGTGCCAGCACCCAGGGAGGCGGTGGGACAGATACGCAGTATTTT.